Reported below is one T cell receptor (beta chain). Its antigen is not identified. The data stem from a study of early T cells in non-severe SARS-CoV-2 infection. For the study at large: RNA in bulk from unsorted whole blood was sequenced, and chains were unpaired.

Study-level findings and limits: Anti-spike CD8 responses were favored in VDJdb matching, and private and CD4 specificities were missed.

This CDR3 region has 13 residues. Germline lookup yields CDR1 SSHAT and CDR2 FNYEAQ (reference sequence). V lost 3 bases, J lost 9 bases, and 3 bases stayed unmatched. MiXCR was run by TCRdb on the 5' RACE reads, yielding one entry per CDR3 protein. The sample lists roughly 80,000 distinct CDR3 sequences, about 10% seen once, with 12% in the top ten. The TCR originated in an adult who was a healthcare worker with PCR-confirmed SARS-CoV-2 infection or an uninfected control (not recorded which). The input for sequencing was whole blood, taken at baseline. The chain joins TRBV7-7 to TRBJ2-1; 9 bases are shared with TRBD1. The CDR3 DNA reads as TGTGCCAGCAGCTTGGACAGGGGAACTGAGCAGTTCTTC. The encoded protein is CASSLDRGTEQFF.